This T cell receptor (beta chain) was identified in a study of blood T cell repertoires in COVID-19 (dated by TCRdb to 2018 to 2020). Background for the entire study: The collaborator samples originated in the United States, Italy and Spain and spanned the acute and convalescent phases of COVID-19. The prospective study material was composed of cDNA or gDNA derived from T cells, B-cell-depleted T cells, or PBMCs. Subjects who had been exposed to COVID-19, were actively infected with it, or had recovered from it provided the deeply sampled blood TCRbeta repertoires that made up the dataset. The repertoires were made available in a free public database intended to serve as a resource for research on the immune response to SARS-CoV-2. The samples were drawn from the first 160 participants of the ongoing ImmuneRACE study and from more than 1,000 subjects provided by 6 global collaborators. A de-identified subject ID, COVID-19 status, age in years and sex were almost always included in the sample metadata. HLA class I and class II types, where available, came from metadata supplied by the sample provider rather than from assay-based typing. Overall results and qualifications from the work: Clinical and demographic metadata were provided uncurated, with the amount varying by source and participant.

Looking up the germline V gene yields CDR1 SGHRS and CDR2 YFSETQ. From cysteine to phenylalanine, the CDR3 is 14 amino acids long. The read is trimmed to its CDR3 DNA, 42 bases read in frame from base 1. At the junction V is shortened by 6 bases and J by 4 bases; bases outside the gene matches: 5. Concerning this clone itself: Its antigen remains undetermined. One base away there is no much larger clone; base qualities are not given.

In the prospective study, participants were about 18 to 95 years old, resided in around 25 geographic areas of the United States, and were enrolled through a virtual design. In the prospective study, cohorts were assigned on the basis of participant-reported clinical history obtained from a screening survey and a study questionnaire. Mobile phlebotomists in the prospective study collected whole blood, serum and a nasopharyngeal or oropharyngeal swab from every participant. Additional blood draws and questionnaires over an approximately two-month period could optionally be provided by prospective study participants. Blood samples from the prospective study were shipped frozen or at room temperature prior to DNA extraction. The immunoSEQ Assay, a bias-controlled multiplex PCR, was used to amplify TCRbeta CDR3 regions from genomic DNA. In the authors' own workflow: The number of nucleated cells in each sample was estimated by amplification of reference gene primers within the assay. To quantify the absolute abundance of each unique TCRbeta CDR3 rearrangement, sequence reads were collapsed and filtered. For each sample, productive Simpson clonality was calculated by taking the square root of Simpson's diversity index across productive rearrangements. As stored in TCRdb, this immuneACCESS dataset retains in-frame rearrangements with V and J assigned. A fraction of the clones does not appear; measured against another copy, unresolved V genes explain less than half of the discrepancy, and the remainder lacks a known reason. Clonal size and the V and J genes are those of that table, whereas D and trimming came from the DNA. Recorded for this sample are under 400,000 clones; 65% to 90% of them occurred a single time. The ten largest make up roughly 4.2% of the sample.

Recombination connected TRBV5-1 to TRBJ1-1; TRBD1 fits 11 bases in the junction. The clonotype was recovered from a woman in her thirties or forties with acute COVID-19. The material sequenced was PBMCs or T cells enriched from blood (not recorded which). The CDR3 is CASTRDRGGTEAFF. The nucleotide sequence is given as TGCGCCAGCACCCGGGACAGGGGGGGCACTGAAGCTTTCTTT.